The T cell receptor (beta chain) under discussion was sequenced for a study of T cells expressing NK-cell markers. After re-calling the 5' RACE reads, TCRdb lists one entry per CDR3 protein, DNA absent. The table counts some 150,000 distinct CDR3 sequences; roughly an eighth lies in the top ten. Germline CDR1 SGHRS, CDR2 YFSETQ. CDR3 size: 16 residues. This chain joins TRBV5-1 and TRBJ2-3; the D gene TCRdb calls, TRBD2, cannot be checked with no DNA. Sequenced material: blood T cells: a sorted CD56 or NKG2C T cell subset, CD4+ or CD8+ T cells, or bulk PBMC T cells (not recorded which). This clonotype was sampled from a man aged 18 to 30 in good health. The CDR3: CASSLYGRTEADTQYF.